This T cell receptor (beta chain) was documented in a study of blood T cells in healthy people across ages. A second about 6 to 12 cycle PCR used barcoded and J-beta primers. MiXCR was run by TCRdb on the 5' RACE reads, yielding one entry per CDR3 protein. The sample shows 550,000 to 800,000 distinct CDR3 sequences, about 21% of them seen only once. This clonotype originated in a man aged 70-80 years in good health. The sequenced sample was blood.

The CDR3 loop is CATNLGRAYEQYF. The CDR3, as DNA: TGTGCCACCAACCTGGGCAGGGCCTACGAGCAGTACTTC. The chain is built from TRBV2 and TRBJ2-5; possibly TRBD1 for D (5 bases). The J call is doubtful: the DNA matches TRBJ2-7 better. The CDR3 is made up of 13 amino acids. Germline values: CDR1 SNHLY, CDR2 FYNNEI.